The 22 T cell receptor beta chains below all came from one sample that was sequenced in a study of cytomegalovirus exposure and HLA in healthy donors. The data were produced by immunoSEQ multiplex PCR, yet TCRdb's version contains in-frame clones alone and is incomplete. The table includes some 120,000 clones, more than 75% detected once. Sequenced input: PBMCs. The receptors originated from a woman aged 30 to 39 in good health and CMV-seronegative.

The chain employs TRBV7-6 and TRBJ2-3; perhaps TRBD2 as D (5 bases). This CDR3 is built from 12 residues. From germline, CDR1 is SGHVS and CDR2 FNYEAQ. Trimming took 5 bases from V and 6 from J, leaving 9 bases between them. The CDR3 DNA sequence: TGTGCCAGCAGCATTTTAGCGGATACGCAGTATTTT. Protein sequence: CASSILADTQYF.

The V and J genes are TRBV6-5 and TRBJ2-6; D not resolved. Trimming removed 4 bases from V and 5 bases from J, with 9 bases in between. In germline, CDR1 is MNHEY, CDR2 SVGAGI. The CDR3 totals 14 residues. CDR3 coding DNA: TGTGCCAGCAGTTCTCACGAGAGGGCCAACGTCCTGACTTTC. Encoded protein: CASSSHERANVLTF.

The V and J genes are TRBV11-2 and TRBJ1-4; 7 bases are shared with TRBD1. In germline, CDR1 is SGHAT, CDR2 FQNNGV. CDR3 length: 16 residues. V lost 5 bases and J lost 3; bases outside the gene matches: 9. The CDR3 region has the DNA TGTGCCAGCAGCGCGACAGGGATTTGGGCTAATGAAAAACTGTTTTTT. Its translation: CASSATGIWANEKLFF. Combining the CDR3 with reference TRBV11-2 and TRBJ1-4 gives the whole variable domain EAGVAQSPRYKIIEKRQSVAFWCNPISGHATLYWYQQILGQGPKLLIQFQNNGVVDDSQLPKDRFSAERLKGVDSTLKIQPAKLEDSAVYLCASSATGIWANEKLFFGSGTQLSVL.

The rearrangement links TRBV5-1 to TRBJ1-4; 9 positions agree with TRBD1. The germline CDR1 and CDR2 sequences are SGHRS and YFSETQ. J was trimmed by 1 base and V by 4 bases; bases with no gene match: 5. The CDR3 extends over 16 amino acids. The CDR3 DNA reads TGCGCCAGCAGCCGCGGACAGGGGATAACTAATGAAAAACTGTTTTTT. Amino acid sequence: CASSRGQGITNEKLFF.

V and J are TRBV27 and TRBJ1-5; 10 bases are a match to TRBD1. V gave up 4 bases and J gave up 0 bases; unmatched junction bases: 6. This CDR3 is built from 17 residues. Germline V gene sequence: CDR1 MNHEY, CDR2 SMNVEV (reference sequence). CDR3 in DNA: TGTGCCAGCAGTTCCCGGACAGGGGGGATTAGCAATCAGCCCCAGCATTTT. Translating gives CASSSRTGGISNQPQHF.

The chain is built from TRBV7-2 and TRBJ1-4; 9 bases map to TRBD1. The CDR3 runs to 16 residues. Germline V gene sequence: CDR1 SGHTA, CDR2 FQGNSA. V trimming: 4 bases; J trimming: 0 bases; junction bases outside the gene matches: 3. The CDR3 bases are TGTGCCAGCAGCTGGAGGACAGGGGCAACTAATGAAAAACTGTTTTTT. This sequence encodes CASSWRTGATNEKLFF.

This chain uses TRBV9 with TRBJ1-4; 8 positions agree with TRBD1. After removal of 6 bases from V and 6 bases from J, the junction contained 7 bases not matched to a gene. Germline V gene sequence: CDR1 SGDLS, CDR2 YYNGEE. The CDR3 length is 14 residues. The CDR3 region has the DNA TGTGCCAGCACCGTCGGACAGGGTGATGAAAAACTGTTTTTT. Translating gives CASTVGQGDEKLFF.

This sequence joins TRBV10-3 and TRBJ1-6, with D maybe TRBD1 (5 bases). CDR3 length equals 12 residues. Germline V lookup: CDR1 ENHRY, CDR2 SYGVKD. With 6 bases removed from V and 5 bases from J, the gap between germline ends came to 5 bases. CDR3 DNA sequence: TGTGCCATCAGGACAGATAATTCACCCCTCCACTTT. The encoded protein is CAIRTDNSPLHF.

This clone was detected only a few times. The V call is TRBV5-6, the J call TRBJ2-6; 9 bases match TRBD1. V lost 0 bases to trimming and J lost 1 base; unmatched junction nucleotides: 5. The CDR3 is 18 amino acids. Looked up from germline, CDR1 is SGHDT and CDR2 is YYEEEE. The CDR3 sequence is CASSLAGQGVSGANVLTF. Here the CDR3 DNA reads TGTGCCAGCAGCTTGGCGGGACAGGGCGTTTCTGGGGCCAACGTCCTGACTTTC.

The gene calls are TRBV5-1 and TRBJ2-2, with D uncertain. With 0 bases removed from V and 1 base from J, the gap between germline ends came to 7 bases. Per the germline V gene, CDR1 is SGHRS and CDR2 is YFSETQ. CDR3 length: 15 amino acids. CDR3 protein: CASSLVGLNTGELFF. DNA for the CDR3: TGCGCCAGCAGCTTGGTGGGCTTGAACACCGGGGAGCTGTTTTTT.

The chain joins TRBV4-3 to TRBJ2-2; D unresolved. Germline V gene data show CDR1 as LGHNA and CDR2 as YSLEER. The CDR3 has 15 residues. Trimming cost V 0 bases and J 2 bases, with 7 bases left between them. The CDR3 loop is CASSQDTQNTGELFF. The CDR3 nucleotides read TGCGCCAGCAGCCAAGATACTCAAAACACCGGGGAGCTGTTTTTT.

The chain recombines TRBV4-3 with TRBJ1-4; 9 nucleotides match TRBD1. Germline V gives CDR1 LGHNA, CDR2 YSLEER. Unmatched junction bases numbered 6, after V lost 0 bases and J lost 7 bases. The CDR3 totals 16 residues. The CDR3 region has the DNA TGCGCCAGCAGCCAAGATGTGGGGACAGGGTCTGAAAAACTGTTTTTT. It yields the protein CASSQDVGTGSEKLFF.

The chain uses TRBV6-6 and TRBJ2-7; TRBD1 aligns across 7 bases. This CDR3 comprises 14 residues. With V trimmed by 2 bases and J by 3 bases, 4 bases remained unmatched. Germline V lookup: CDR1 MNHNY, CDR2 SVGAGI (reference sequence). CDR3 sequence reads: CASSYTTGDYEQYF. CDR3 DNA: TGTGCCAGCAGTTACACCACAGGGGACTACGAGCAGTACTTC.

This clone came up a few times. The DNA of the CDR3 is TGTGCCAGCACCTCCGCGGGGACCTATGGCTACACCTTC. This codes for CASTSAGTYGYTF. This chain uses TRBV6-6 with TRBJ1-2, with D tentatively TRBD1 (5 bases). Per the germline V gene, CDR1 is MNHNY and CDR2 is SVGAGI (reference sequence). With 7 bases removed from V and 4 bases from J, the gap between germline ends came to 13 bases. This CDR3 contains 13 residues.

The chain combines TRBV11-3 with TRBJ2-5, with 16 bases matching TRBD2. The CDR3 covers 19 residues. V lost 4 bases, J lost 0 bases, and 8 bases stayed unmatched. Looked up from germline, CDR1 is SGHNT and CDR2 is YENEEA. CDR3 amino acids: CASSSPGLAGGWYQETQYF. In nucleotides, the CDR3 is TGTGCCAGCAGCTCCCCGGGACTAGCGGGGGGGTGGTACCAAGAGACCCAGTACTTC.

At least ten counts were recorded for this clone. The CDR3 DNA reads TGTGCCAGCAGCTATCCGGGACAGGGTGAGGAGCAGTACTTC. It translates to CASSYPGQGEEQYF. The chain carries TRBV7-8 and TRBJ2-7; 9 bases map to TRBD1. Germline V gives CDR1 SGHVS, CDR2 FQNEAQ. V gave up 4 bases and J gave up 7 bases; unmatched junction bases: 8. CDR3 size: 14 residues.

This rearrangement joins TRBV4-1 to TRBJ1-5; D is possibly TRBD1 (6 bases). Per germline, CDR1 MGHRA and CDR2 YSYEKL. V was pared by 1 base and J by 4 bases, with 17 bases between. This CDR3 spans 17 amino acids. The CDR3 nucleotides are TGCGCCAGCAGCCAAGGTTTCGGCAGGGGTGAGAATCAGCCCCAGCATTTT. Translated, it gives CASSQGFGRGENQPQHF.

The rearrangement joins TRBV7-9 to TRBJ2-7; tentative D call: TRBD2 (6 bases). Trimming took off 5 bases at V and 3 bases at J, with 17 bases between the two ends. Germline lookup yields CDR1 SEHNR and CDR2 FQNEAQ (reference sequence). The CDR3 length is 15 residues. CDR3 amino acids: CASSGSGAVGYEQYF. The CDR3 nucleotides read TGTGCCAGCAGCGGCTCGGGAGCTGTAGGCTACGAGCAGTACTTC.

The rearrangement links TRBV30 to TRBJ2-7; 7 bases are a match to TRBD2. This CDR3 spans 15 amino acids. V lost 3 bases and J lost 0; bases outside the gene matches: 8. Germline V gene data show CDR1 as GTSNPN and CDR2 as SVGIG (reference sequence). The CDR3 here is CAWSPLLAFSYEQYF. DNA of the CDR3: TGTGCCTGGAGCCCACTACTAGCGTTCTCCTACGAGCAGTACTTC.

CDR3 sequence: CASSLDKQVSTDTQYF. The CDR3 DNA reads TGTGCCAGCAGCTTGGACAAACAGGTTTCGACAGATACGCAGTATTTT. The chain uses TRBV5-4 and TRBJ2-3, with TRBD1 as a possible D gene (5 bases). Trimming left V 0 bases short and J 3 bases short, with 14 bases between. Germline V lookup: CDR1 SGHNT, CDR2 YYREEE (reference sequence). The CDR3 is made up of 16 amino acids.

This chain joins TRBV15 and TRBJ2-7; weak D call: TRBD1 (6 bases). V lost 1 base to trimming and J lost 4 bases, with 11 bases between them. This CDR3 has 14 amino acids. From germline, CDR1 is LNHNV and CDR2 YYDKDF (reference sequence). Written as DNA, the CDR3 is TGTGCCACCAGCAGAGCCAAACAGGGTTACGAGCAGTACTTC. Residues: CATSRAKQGYEQYF.

The table lists this clone with a few counts. The V gene is TRBV30, the J gene TRBJ2-1, with D possibly being TRBD1 (5 bases). The CDR3 has 13 amino acids. V lost 4 bases to trimming and J lost 1 base, with 8 bases between them. Germline CDR1 reads GTSNPN; CDR2 reads SVGIG (reference sequence). The CDR3 coding sequence is TGTGCCTGGACCAGGGCATCCTACAATGAGCAGTTCTTC. Protein product: CAWTRASYNEQFF. Based on the CDR3 plus reference TRBV30 and TRBJ2-1, the full variable domain is SQTIHQWPATLVQPVGSPLSLECTVEGTSNPNLYWYRQAAGRGLQLLFYSVGIGQISSEVPQNLSASRPQDRQFILSSKKLLLSDSGFYLCAWTRASYNEQFFGPGTRLTVL.